This is a list of T cell receptor beta chains from one sample in a study of cytomegalovirus exposure and HLA in healthy donors. TCRdb's table, derived via immunoSEQ multiplex PCR, lists solely in-frame clones and lacks some. The profile shows 130,000 to 150,000 clones, approximately 80% of them singletons. The sample was PBMCs. These TCRs come from an older woman in good health and CMV-seropositive. CDR3s include the opening cysteine and the closing phenylalanine or tryptophan. The order of the fields is CDR3 DNA, CDR3 protein, clone size, J gene, V gene, D gene. D genes are given only for firm matches. The listing skips clone size in some rows; elsewhere it reads once, few, many or a size class.

TGCGCCAGCAGCCAGGACAGGGTCAGGGCCTACGAGCAGTACTTC,CASSQDRVRAYEQYF,NA,TRBJ2-7,TRBV4-1,TRBD1
TGTGCCAGCAGTTACTCTGGGGGAGGCCCCTATGGCTACACCTTC,CASSYSGGGPYGYTF,NA,TRBJ1-2,TRBV6-5,NA
TGCGCCAGCAGCCACAACAGGGAGTCCCCCTACGAGCAGTACTTC,CASSHNRESPYEQYF,NA,TRBJ2-7,TRBV5-1,NA
TGTGCCAGCAGCCGCCTGGGTATAGGGGCCGAGACAGATACGCAGTATTTT,CASSRLGIGAETDTQYF,few,TRBJ2-3,TRBV7-6,NA
TGTGCCAGCAGCGTAACGGAGGGCCCCTACAATGAGCAGTTCTTC,CASSVTEGPYNEQFF,NA,TRBJ2-1,TRBV9,NA
TGTGCCAGCAGTGCGCGGGAGGGCGGGAATGAGCAGTTCTTC,CASSAREGGNEQFF,NA,TRBJ2-1,TRBV6-4,TRBD2
TGCGCCAGCAGCCAAGGGTTAGCGGGAGAGTGGGGGCAAGAGACCCAGTACTTC,CASSQGLAGEWGQETQYF,NA,TRBJ2-5,TRBV4-1,TRBD2
TGCGCCAGCAGCCACGTTAGCGGGAGGGCCCCCGGGGAGCTGTTTTTT,CASSHVSGRAPGELFF,NA,TRBJ2-2,TRBV4-3,TRBD2
TGTGCCAGCAGTGGTACAATACAGGTCATCTACGAGCAGTACTTC,CASSGTIQVIYEQYF,NA,TRBJ2-7,TRBV2,NA
TGTGCCACCAGCAGCGGGACTAGCGGAGGCTCCTACAATGAGCAGTTCTTC,CATSSGTSGGSYNEQFF,NA,TRBJ2-1,TRBV15,TRBD2
TGTGCTAGCAGCTCCGGGCTTGGGACTAGCAATGAGCAGTTCTTC,CASSSGLGTSNEQFF,NA,TRBJ2-1,TRBV7-7,TRBD2
TGTGCCAGCAGCTCCCTAGGACAGGGAGCCTACAATGAGCAGTTCTTC,CASSSLGQGAYNEQFF,NA,TRBJ2-1,TRBV11-2,TRBD1
TGTGCCAGCAGTGGGGCGACAGGGGTTCGCTACGAGCAGTACTTC,CASSGATGVRYEQYF,NA,TRBJ2-7,TRBV6-4,TRBD1
TGTGCCAGCAGCGCAGGAGGGGTTTACAATGAGCAGTTCTTC,CASSAGGVYNEQFF,many,TRBJ2-1,TRBV7-6,NA
TGTGCCAGCAGAGAGACGTCTGCTGGGGACAATCAGCGCCAGCATTTT,CASRETSAGDNQRQHF,NA,TRBJ1-5,TRBV6-6,NA
TGTGCCAGCAGATCGGGAGGCCGCACGAATACGCAGTATTTT,CASRSGGRTNTQYF,NA,TRBJ2-3,TRBV6-5,TRBD2
TGTGCCAGCAGTGCCTTAGAGGAGCAGTTCTTC,CASSALEEQFF,NA,TRBJ2-1,TRBV25-1,NA
TGTGCCAGCAGACAGGGGGAAGCCAAAAACATTCAGTACTTC,CASRQGEAKNIQYF,NA,TRBJ2-4,TRBV28,TRBD1
TGTGCCAGCAGTTTATTCCAGGGTTACAATGAGCAGTTCTTC,CASSLFQGYNEQFF,NA,TRBJ2-1,TRBV28,NA
TGTGCCAGCAGCTTGGCGGGACTAGCGTATTACGAGCAGTACTTC,CASSLAGLAYYEQYF,NA,TRBJ2-7,TRBV5-8,TRBD2
TGTGCCAGCAGCTCCGTGAGGTATTACAATGAGCAGTTCTTC,CASSSVRYYNEQFF,NA,TRBJ2-1,TRBV11-3,NA
TGTGCCAGCAGCTTGGACATTAACTATGGCTACACCTTC,CASSLDINYGYTF,NA,TRBJ1-2,TRBV5-5,NA
TGCGCCAGCAGCCGCGACAGGGACTACGAGCAGTACTTC,CASSRDRDYEQYF,once,TRBJ2-7,TRBV4-1,TRBD1
TGTGCCAGCAGTCTACACCCAACTAGCGGCTACGAGCAGTACTTC,CASSLHPTSGYEQYF,NA,TRBJ2-7,TRBV6-5,TRBD2
TGTGCCTGGAGCGAACCGGGACAGGGAAGCACAGATACGCAGTATTTT,CAWSEPGQGSTDTQYF,NA,TRBJ2-3,TRBV30,TRBD1
TGTGCCAGCAGTTTTGGTAGAAATCAGCCCCAGCATTTT,CASSFGRNQPQHF,NA,TRBJ1-5,TRBV28,NA
TGTGCCTCTAGCGGATACTATTTAACCTACGAGCAGTACTTC,CASSGYYLTYEQYF,NA,TRBJ2-7,TRBV28,TRBD2
TGTGCCAGCAGCTCTCGACTAGCGGGAAGGTACGAGCAGTACTTC,CASSSRLAGRYEQYF,NA,TRBJ2-7,TRBV7-9,TRBD2
TGTGCCAGCAGTTCGGTTAATGAAAAACTGTTTTTT,CASSSVNEKLFF,NA,TRBJ1-4,TRBV27,NA
TGTGCCATCAGTGGCGGGAGTAAGGTCGCAGATACGCAGTATTTT,CAISGGSKVADTQYF,NA,TRBJ2-3,TRBV10-3,TRBD2
TGTGCCAGCAGTTACCCCGGGGGGAAGCAGTTCTTC,CASSYPGGKQFF,NA,TRBJ2-1,TRBV6-5,TRBD2
TGTGCCAGCAGCCCCGGGACTTACACAGATACGCAGTATTTT,CASSPGTYTDTQYF,NA,TRBJ2-3,TRBV5-4,NA
TGTGCCAGCAGCCACCCCGGGGGGGGAATGGGGCCCTATGGCTACACCTTC,CASSHPGGGMGPYGYTF,NA,TRBJ1-2,TRBV4-2,NA
TGTGCCAGCGTCGGGGGGCGAGAACTAGAGACCCAGTACTTC,CASVGGRELETQYF,few,TRBJ2-5,TRBV7-9,NA
TGTGCCAGCAGCTTGGGACTATCCGAGGTGAAAAACACCATATATTTT,CASSLGLSEVKNTIYF,NA,TRBJ1-3,TRBV5-8,NA
TGCGCCACCCTGGGACTAGCGGGAGGAAACGAGCAGTTCTTC,CATLGLAGGNEQFF,NA,TRBJ2-1,TRBV5-1,TRBD2
TGTGCCAGCAGCTCCTGGACAGGGTTAACAGATACGCAGTATTTT,CASSSWTGLTDTQYF,NA,TRBJ2-3,TRBV7-2,TRBD1
TGTGCCAGCAGTTCCGCCCGGAGCTACGAGCAGTACTTC,CASSSARSYEQYF,NA,TRBJ2-7,TRBV28,NA
TGTGCCAGCGAACCCCTAGCGTCTAGCACAGATACGCAGTATTTT,CASEPLASSTDTQYF,once,TRBJ2-3,TRBV28,NA
TGTGCCAGCAGCTTGGGACAGGCGAGCTATGGCTACACCTTC,CASSLGQASYGYTF,NA,TRBJ1-2,TRBV7-9,TRBD1
TGTGCCAGCAGTTTATGGGGACAGGGGAGCTCCTACGAGCAGTACTTC,CASSLWGQGSSYEQYF,NA,TRBJ2-7,TRBV28,TRBD1
TGTGTTTCACAGGGTGCCAATGAAAAACTGTTTTTT,CVSQGANEKLFF,once,TRBJ1-4,TRBV7-6,NA
TGTGCCAGCAGCCAACTAGCGGGGGCAGATGAGCAGTTCTTC,CASSQLAGADEQFF,few,TRBJ2-1,TRBV7-2,TRBD2
TGTGCCAGCAGTTTACAGGGGGCCTCTGGAAACACCATATATTTT,CASSLQGASGNTIYF,NA,TRBJ1-3,TRBV27,TRBD1
TGTGCCAGTAGGACACAGGGCCGAGCTAACTATGGCTACACCTTC,CASRTQGRANYGYTF,NA,TRBJ1-2,TRBV19,NA
TGTGCCAGCAGCGAGAAAGAGACCCAGTACTTC,CASSEKETQYF,once,TRBJ2-5,TRBV7-2,NA
TGTGCCAGCGCACAACAGGGGGACGAGCAGTACTTC,CASAQQGDEQYF,NA,TRBJ2-7,TRBV11-3,TRBD1
TGTGCCAGCAACGACAGGAGCTCTGGGGCCAACGTCCTGACTTTC,CASNDRSSGANVLTF,NA,TRBJ2-6,TRBV2,NA
TGTGCCACCAGCAGACCCTGGGACAGGAACACCGGGGAGCTGTTTTTT,CATSRPWDRNTGELFF,NA,TRBJ2-2,TRBV15,TRBD1
TGTGCCAGCAGCCGGGACTTATCTAGCACAGATACGCAGTATTTT,CASSRDLSSTDTQYF,few,TRBJ2-3,TRBV7-9,NA
TGCGCCAGCAGCCAAGAAAACAGGGGGGCAGATACGCAGTATTTT,CASSQENRGADTQYF,NA,TRBJ2-3,TRBV4-1,TRBD1
TGCGCCAGCAGCTTGAAGGGGGATCTAGATACGCAGTATTTT,CASSLKGDLDTQYF,NA,TRBJ2-3,TRBV5-1,NA
TGTGCCAGCAGCTCGGGACAGCCGACCGCGAACACCGGGGAGCTGTTTTTT,CASSSGQPTANTGELFF,NA,TRBJ2-2,TRBV7-9,TRBD1
TGTGCCAGCTTCTCCGGGGGCGGGAGGACAGCGACAGATACGCAGTATTTT,CASFSGGGRTATDTQYF,NA,TRBJ2-3,TRBV5-4,TRBD2
TGTGCTAGCAGCTTAAGGACAGGGAACTACGAGCAGTACTTC,CASSLRTGNYEQYF,NA,TRBJ2-7,TRBV7-7,TRBD1
TGTGCCAGCAGCTCTCTAGCGGGGGGTATAGATACGCAGTATTTT,CASSSLAGGIDTQYF,NA,TRBJ2-3,TRBV7-2,TRBD2
TGTGCCAGCAGCCCCCGCAGACTACAACGCACAGATACGCAGTATTTT,CASSPRRLQRTDTQYF,NA,TRBJ2-3,TRBV7-8,NA
TGCGCCAGCAGCTACGGGACATCAGCAGATACTGAAGCTTTCTTT,CASSYGTSADTEAFF,NA,TRBJ1-1,TRBV5-1,NA
TGTGCCAGCAGCTTATCGGGGAGCGAGACCCAGTACTTC,CASSLSGSETQYF,once,TRBJ2-5,TRBV7-3,NA
TGCGCCAGCAGCCAAGAAAAGTCCAGCGGGAGGTATGAGCAGTTCTTC,CASSQEKSSGRYEQFF,NA,TRBJ2-1,TRBV4-1,TRBD2